A selection of T cell receptor beta chains follows, all from one sample in a study of identical twins. TCRdb used MiXCR to reprocess the 5' RACE reads, holding one entry per CDR3 protein. The table has about 240,000 distinct CDR3 sequences, roughly 13% seen once. Another study also made use of these data, one on yellow fever vaccine responses in identical twins.

Specimen: memory (CD45RO+) T cells sorted from blood. The receptors come from a woman aged 18-35 years in good health. The CDR3 runs from the conserved cysteine through the conserved F or W. The D gene is left open where the match is weak. For some rows the clone size is stated as once, few or many, or as a class when expanded; others skip it.

TRBD2 TRBJ2-7 TRBV4-2 many TGTGCCAGCAGCCAAGAAGTACGGACTAGCGGGTTCTCCTACGAGCAGTACTTC CASSQEVRTSGFSYEQYF
TRBD2 TRBJ2-1 TRBV7-3 few TGTGCCAGCAGCACGGACCCGGGGGGTCCCAATGAGCAGTTCTTC CASSTDPGGPNEQFF
TRBD2 TRBJ2-4 TRBV5-1 - TGCGCCAGCAGCTTGGCCGGGGGGGGGAGGGCCGAAAACATTCAGTACTTC CASSLAGGGRAENIQYF
TRBD2 TRBJ2-1 TRBV20-1 few TGCAGTGCCTCAACTAGCGGGGGGGCGTCGGAGCAGTTCTTC CSASTSGGASEQFF
TRBD2 TRBJ2-4 TRBV20-1 - TGCAGCGCTAATCGACTAGCGGGAGCCAAAAACATTCAGTACTTC CSANRLAGAKNIQYF
TRBD1 TRBJ2-7 TRBV14 - TGTGCCAGCAGCCACGGGACAGGGGGCTCCCCACAGCAGTACTTC CASSHGTGGSPQQYF
TRBD1 TRBJ1-2 TRBV3-1 few TGTGCCAGCAGCCCGCCGGGACAGGGGACCCCGGGCTATGGCTACACCTTC CASSPPGQGTPGYGYTF
TRBD2 TRBJ2-5 TRBV29-1 many TGCAGCGTTGAAGCCCCCTGGGGGGGAGGGCCGGGAGAGACCCAGTACTTC CSVEAPWGGGPGETQYF
- TRBJ2-5 TRBV2 many TGTGCCAGCAGTGAACAACAGGAAGAGACCCAGTACTTC CASSEQQEETQYF
- TRBJ2-3 TRBV6-1 few TGTGCCAGCCGGCCGACAGAGACGAGGGATACGCAGTATTTT CASRPTETRDTQYF
TRBD2 TRBJ2-5 TRBV11-2 few TGTGCCAGCAGCCCCGGGACTAGCGGGGGGGCAAAGGAGACCCAGTACTTC CASSPGTSGGAKETQYF
- TRBJ2-3 TRBV21-1 - TGTGCCAGCAGCAAAGTTCGGACAGAGCATCGCTCACCCCTCACAGATACGCAGTATTTT CASSKVRTEHRSPLTDTQYF
TRBD2 TRBJ2-7 TRBV20-1 few TGCAGTGCTACGCCCAGTGGCGGGGGGATGTACGAGCAGTACTTC CSATPSGGGMYEQYF
TRBD1 TRBJ2-1 TRBV29-1 many TGCAGCGTTCGGACAGGCCCAGCCAATGAGCAGTTCTTC CSVRTGPANEQFF
- TRBJ1-1 TRBV7-8 - TGTGCCAGCAGCTCCCATAGGGAAGCTTTCTTT CASSSHREAFF
- TRBJ2-2 TRBV5-1 few TGCGCCAGCAGCTTCGGGGACACCACCGGGGAGCTGTTTTTT CASSFGDTTGELFF
TRBD2 TRBJ2-7 TRBV12-3/TRBV12-4 many TGTGCCAGCAGACTAACTAGCGGGAGCTCCTACGAGCAGTACTTC CASRLTSGSSYEQYF
- TRBJ2-1 TRBV11-2 many TGTGCCAGCAGCTTCCCGACGGGAGCCGAGCAGTTCTTC CASSFPTGAEQFF
- TRBJ2-3 TRBV6-1 few TGTGCCAGCAGACCCTGGACAGACACAGATACGCAGTATTTT CASRPWTDTDTQYF
- TRBJ2-3 TRBV27 many TGTGCCAGCAGTTTAGATACGGGAGCCACAGATACGCAGTATTTT CASSLDTGATDTQYF
- TRBJ2-7 TRBV5-1 - TGCGCCAGCAGCTTGGCGGTGATCTCCTACGAGCAGTACTTC CASSLAVISYEQYF
TRBD1 TRBJ2-5 TRBV3-1 - TGTGCCAGCAGCCATAGGGACAGGGAAGAGACCCAGTACTTC CASSHRDREETQYF
- TRBJ1-2 TRBV30 - TGTGCCTGGACCTCCGCGGGGAACTATGGCTACACCTTC CAWTSAGNYGYTF
TRBD1 TRBJ2-6 TRBV18 few TGTGCCAGCTCAGCAACCGGGACAGGGGATACTGGGGCCAACGTCCTGACTTTC CASSATGTGDTGANVLTF
- TRBJ2-5 TRBV5-5 many TGTGCCAGCAGCTTCTGGGGGAACCAAGAGACCCAGTACTTC CASSFWGNQETQYF
- TRBJ2-3 TRBV29-1 many TGCAGCGTTGTAGGGGGGCGGATCACCACAGATACGCAGTATTTT CSVVGGRITTDTQYF
- TRBJ2-5 TRBV18 - TGTGCCAGCTCACCGGGGTTGTTGCTGGAGACCCAGTACTTC CASSPGLLLETQYF
- TRBJ2-2 TRBV6-5 - TGTGCCAGCAGCGGATACGCCGGGGAGCTGTTTTTT CASSGYAGELFF
TRBD2 TRBJ2-1 TRBV27 - TGTGCCAGCAGTGAACCGGAGCGAGCTAGCGGGGTCGGTCGTGTTCAGTTCTTC CASSEPERASGVGRVQFF
- TRBJ1-2 TRBV5-1 few TGCGCCAGCAGCGCCCTTGGGCGGAACTATGGCTACACCTTC CASSALGRNYGYTF
- TRBJ2-3 TRBV20-1 - TGCAGTGCTAGAGATCAAGCGAGACCTAGCACAGATACGCAGTATTTT CSARDQARPSTDTQYF
- TRBJ2-1 TRBV3-1 few TGTGCCAGCAGCCAAGCCCCCATGGGGGAGCAGTTCTTC CASSQAPMGEQFF
- TRBJ2-1 TRBV5-1 - TGCGCCAGCAGCTCAGTTCAGAACAATGAGCAGTTCTTC CASSSVQNNEQFF
- TRBJ2-7 TRBV5-1 many TGCGCCAGCAGAGGGGATGAGTACGAGCAGTACTTC CASRGDEYEQYF
- TRBJ2-3 TRBV7-3 - TGTGCCAGCAGCTTCCTAGATACAGATACGCAGTATTTT CASSFLDTDTQYF
TRBD1 TRBJ2-7 TRBV4-3 few TGCGCCAGCAGCCAAGACTGGACAGGGAGATCCGAGCAGTACTTC CASSQDWTGRSEQYF
TRBD2 TRBJ2-7 TRBV6-5 few TGTGCCAGCAGTTACGGGGCGGGCGGTAGCGGGAGCCTCTACGAGCAGTACTTC CASSYGAGGSGSLYEQYF
- TRBJ2-7 TRBV20-1 - TGCAGTGCTGGTAATCCCTCCAGCTCCTACGAGCAGTACTTC CSAGNPSSSYEQYF
- TRBJ2-5 TRBV10-3 - TGTGCCATCGCGGAGGGGGGGGCGGGCCAAGAGACCCAGTACTTC CAIAEGGAGQETQYF
TRBD1 TRBJ1-2 TRBV3-1 many TGTGCCAGCAGCCAAGATTCCAGACGGACAGGGTTGTATGGCTACACCTTC CASSQDSRRTGLYGYTF
TRBD2 TRBJ2-1 TRBV20-1 - TGCTGTGCTAGAGATGTGGCTAGCGGGATGGTTCCCAATGAGCAGTTCTTC CCARDVASGMVPNEQFF
TRBD2 TRBJ2-1 TRBV12-3/TRBV12-4 - TGTGCCAGCAGTTCCCCTAGCGGGGGATACAATGAGCAGTTCTTC CASSSPSGGYNEQFF
TRBD1 TRBJ1-1 TRBV3-1 many TGTGCCAGCAGCCAAGGACAGGGCACTGAAGCTTTCTTT CASSQGQGTEAFF
TRBD1 TRBJ2-7 TRBV4-3 many TGCGCCAGCAGCCAAGAGCTCCTGGGACAGCCTTCCTACGAGCAGTACTTC CASSQELLGQPSYEQYF
TRBD2 TRBJ2-2 TRBV5-6 - TGTGCCAGCAGTAAAGCGGGGGGCACCGGGGAGCTGTTTTTT CASSKAGGTGELFF
- TRBJ2-7 TRBV2 - TGTGCCAGCAGTGAAGCGCTGGGAGAGCAGTACTTC CASSEALGEQYF
TRBD2 TRBJ2-3 TRBV19 - TGTGCCAGTAGTCGCTCTAGCGGGAGTTGGGCAGATACGCAGTATTTT CASSRSSGSWADTQYF
- TRBJ2-7 TRBV6-1 few TGTGCCAGCAGAGATGGGACCGCAAGCTCCTACGAGCAGTACTTC CASRDGTASSYEQYF
- TRBJ2-5 TRBV4-3 - TGCGCCAGCAGCCAAAAGGGTGGGGGACGAATAGGGGGAGAGACCCAGTACTTC CASSQKGGGRIGGETQYF
TRBD1 TRBJ2-4 TRBV28 - TGTGCCAGCAGCCTCAGGGGGCGCGAAAACATTCAGTACTTC CASSLRGRENIQYF
TRBD2 TRBJ2-1 TRBV12-3/TRBV12-4 - TGTGCCAGCAGTCGGAGCGGGGGGACCCTTCCGGACGAGTTCTTC CASSRSGGTLPDEFF
- TRBJ1-4 TRBV6-5 - TGTGCCAGCAGTTACTCGAAACGGGGCAATGAAAAACTGTTTTTT CASSYSKRGNEKLFF
TRBD2 TRBJ2-1 TRBV7-2 - TGTGCCAGCAGCTTACAATGGACTAGCGGATACAATGAGCAGTTCTTC CASSLQWTSGYNEQFF
- TRBJ2-3 TRBV24-1 - TGTGCCACCCAAGAAGGTGTCAGGGGGGGAGATACGCAGTATTTT CATQEGVRGGDTQYF
- TRBJ2-3 TRBV7-9 few TGTGCCAGCAGCTACGGCGGAACTAGCACAGATACGCAGTATTTT CASSYGGTSTDTQYF
- TRBJ2-7 TRBV12-3/TRBV12-4 many TGTGCCAGCGCAGGGGTCTCCTACGAGCAGTACTTC CASAGVSYEQYF